A selection of T cell receptor beta chains follows, all from one sample in a study of blood T cell repertoires in COVID-19. The repertoire was sequenced with immunoSEQ multiplex PCR; TCRdb's copy has only in-frame clones and lacks some. The repertoire holds about 100,000 clones, around nine tenths seen once, with 4.5% to 6.5% in the top ten. Sequencing was done on a sample of peripheral blood. Receptors originate from a human donor in a cohort sampled during active COVID-19. Both conserved end residues are part of each CDR3. D genes are given only for firm matches. Size tells how often a clone was seen (once, few, many) or the class of an expanded clone, and some rows leave it out.

>TRBV6-6|.|15|TRBJ2-7|TRBD2
CASSRGLADYYEQYF
TGTGCCAGCAGCCGCGGACTAGCGGACTACTACGAGCAGTACTTC
>TRBV11-2|.|14|TRBJ2-7|TRBD1
CASSLSGGSYEQYF
TGTGCCAGCAGCTTATCAGGGGGCTCCTACGAGCAGTACTTC
>TRBV6-5|.|13|TRBJ1-5|.
CASSSPGNQPQHF
TGTGCCAGCAGTTCGCCGGGCAATCAGCCCCAGCATTTT
>TRBV19|.|13|TRBJ2-3|TRBD1
CASSRTGNLAQYF
TGTGCCAGTAGTAGGACAGGGAATTTGGCGCAGTATTTT
>TRBV19|.|12|TRBJ2-1|TRBD2
CASSPTGLVEIF
TGTGCCAGTAGCCCGACGGGACTAGTCGAGATCTTC
>TRBV9|.|15|TRBJ2-1|TRBD2
CASNKGLAGAHEQFF
TGTGCCAGCAACAAAGGACTAGCGGGAGCCCATGAGCAGTTCTTC
>TRBV4-2|.|19|TRBJ1-1|TRBD1
CASSQGGGQGAKWNTEAFF
TGTGCCAGCAGCCAAGGGGGGGGACAGGGTGCCAAATGGAACACTGAAGCTTTCTTT
>TRBV9|.|15|TRBJ1-4|.
CASSVGYGLNEKLFF
TGTGCCAGCAGCGTAGGTTATGGACTTAATGAAAAACTGTTTTTT
>TRBV5-1|once|16|TRBJ1-1|.
CASSLVGQTLNTEAFF
TGCGCCAGCAGCTTGGTAGGACAGACTTTGAACACTGAAGCTTTCTTT
>TRBV7-2|.|14|TRBJ2-7|TRBD1
CASKGTGSDYEQYF
TGTGCCAGCAAGGGGACAGGGTCGGACTACGAGCAGTACTTC
>TRBV21-1|.|19|TRBJ1-1|.
CASSKAYRASDTLNTEAFF
TGTGCCAGCAGCAAAGCCTATAGAGCCTCTGATACTTTAAACACTGAAGCTTTCTTT
>TRBV5-1|.|16|TRBJ2-1|TRBD2
CASSLASASGNYEQFF
TGCGCCAGCAGCTTGGCCTCGGCTAGCGGGAACTATGAGCAGTTCTTC
>TRBV4-1|.|16|TRBJ2-7|TRBD2
CASSPRSGASSYEQYF
TGCGCCAGCAGCCCCAGGAGCGGGGCGAGCTCCTACGAGCAGTACTTC
>TRBV6-2/TRBV6-3|.|17|TRBJ2-2|TRBD1
CASSYPGTGGNTGELFF
TGTGCCAGCAGTTACCCCGGGACAGGGGGTAACACCGGGGAGCTGTTTTTT
>TRBV29-1|.|17|TRBJ2-2|TRBD1
CSVPTAGQGAIAGELFF
TGCAGCGTACCCACCGCAGGACAGGGGGCAATCGCCGGGGAGCTGTTTTTT
>TRBV7-3|.|13|TRBJ2-5|.
CASSARSQETQYF
TGTGCCAGCAGCGCGAGGTCCCAAGAGACCCAGTACTTC
>TRBV29-1|.|14|TRBJ1-2|.
CSVEDRSRGYGYTF
TGCAGCGTTGAAGATAGGTCGCGGGGCTATGGCTACACCTTC
>TRBV6-5|.|15|TRBJ1-4|.
CASSYSGTRNEKLFF
TGTGCCAGCAGTTACTCTGGGACAAGGAATGAAAAACTGTTTTTT
>TRBV25-1|.|14|TRBJ2-2|.
CASSEYRETGELFF
TGTGCCAGCAGTGAATATAGAGAGACCGGGGAGCTGTTTTTT
>TRBV29-1|.|13|TRBJ2-1|TRBD2
CSVDGLASGEQFF
TGCAGCGTTGACGGACTAGCGTCGGGTGAGCAGTTCTTC
>TRBV20-1|.|14|TRBJ2-5|TRBD2
CSASGLAGSTTQYF
TGCAGTGCTAGTGGGCTAGCGGGATCGACGACCCAGTACTTC
>TRBV5-1|.|15|TRBJ2-1|TRBD2
CASSLAGGLFDEQFF
TGCGCCAGCAGCTTAGCGGGAGGCTTGTTTGATGAGCAGTTCTTC
>TRBV3-1/TRBV3-2|.|16|TRBJ2-1|TRBD2
CASSPRLAGSYNEQFF
TGTGCCAGCAGCCCCAGACTAGCGGGCTCCTACAATGAGCAGTTCTTC
>TRBV28|.|15|TRBJ1-5|TRBD1
CASSLRTGGVQPQHF
TGTGCCAGCAGTTTAAGGACAGGGGGCGTTCAGCCCCAGCATTTT
>TRBV9|.|15|TRBJ2-7|.
CASSLQDGSGYEQYF
TGTGCCAGCAGCCTACAAGACGGGAGCGGGTACGAGCAGTACTTC
>TRBV7-9|.|16|TRBJ1-5|.
CASSSSLTESNQPQHF
TGTGCCAGCTCCTCAAGCCTGACAGAAAGTAATCAGCCCCAGCATTTT